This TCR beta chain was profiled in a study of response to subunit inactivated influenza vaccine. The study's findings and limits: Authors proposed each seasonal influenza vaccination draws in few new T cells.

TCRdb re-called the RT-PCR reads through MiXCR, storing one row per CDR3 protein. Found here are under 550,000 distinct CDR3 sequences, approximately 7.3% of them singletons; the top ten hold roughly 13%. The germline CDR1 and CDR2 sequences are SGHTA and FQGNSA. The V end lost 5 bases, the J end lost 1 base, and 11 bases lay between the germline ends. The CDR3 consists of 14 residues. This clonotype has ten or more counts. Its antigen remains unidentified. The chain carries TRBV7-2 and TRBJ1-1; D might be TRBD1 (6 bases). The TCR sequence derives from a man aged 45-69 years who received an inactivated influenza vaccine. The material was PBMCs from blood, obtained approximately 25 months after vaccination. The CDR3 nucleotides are TGTGCCAGCAGCCGCATGGGGGCGAACACTGAAGCTTTCTTT. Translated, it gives CASSRMGANTEAFF. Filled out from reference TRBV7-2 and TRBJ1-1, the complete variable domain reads GAGVSQSPSNKVTEKGKDVELRCDPISGHTALYWYRQSLGQGLEFLIYFQGNSAPDKSGLPSDRFSAERTGGSVSTLTIQRTQQEDSAVYLCASSRMGANTEAFFGQGTRLTVV.